The clone carrying this T cell receptor beta chain appeared once. Its matching antigen is unknown. Measured with immunoSEQ multiplex PCR; TCRdb has only the in-frame clones, and not every one. The sample consists of under 650,000 clones, 95% to 97% of them appearing once. This record comes from a study of shared clonotypes between healthy human individuals. Study at large: A couple of women and three men aged 18 to 49 served as donors. CD4 naive cells filled three plates per donor, CD4 memory three, CD8 naive two and CD8 memory one. Broader study findings: In contrast to clonotypes shared by all four donors, non-shared clonotypes had lower generation probabilities.

V lost 5 bases and J 6 bases, leaving 19 bases between the germline ends. The CDR3 is 15 residues long. Germline CDR1 reads MGHDK; CDR2 reads SYGVNS. It was into CD45RA+ naive and CD45RA-negative memory subsets that the CD4+ cells were split. Input material: naive CD4+ T cells sorted from blood. Subset denoted: CD45RA+ positively selected. The rearrangement joins TRBV25-1 to TRBJ1-1, with D unclear. This TCR was sampled from a woman in her thirties in good health. The DNA of the CDR3 is TGTGCCAGCAGTACTAGGACGGCCGGCGGCGCTGAAGCTTTCTTT. Amino acids: CASSTRTAGGAEAFF.